This note documents a single T cell receptor beta chain sequence. Its matching antigen is unknown. This sample is part of a study of siplizumab effects on memory and regulatory T cells. Findings and caveats of the study: In siplizumab conditions, mappable alloreactive CD4+ clones averaged approximately 75% Treg-derived, against 25% to 30% in controls. The study found that siplizumab significantly reduced alloreactive sequences traceable to unstimulated CD4+ memory cells. Only a minor fraction of alloreactive clones mapped to unstimulated subsets.

Per the germline V gene, CDR1 is MNHEY and CDR2 is SVGAGI. The CDR3 consists of 13 residues. J lost 4 bases, V lost 8 bases, and 4 bases had no gene match. Roughly 100,000 TCR templates underwent assay in every sample. The table came from immunoSEQ multiplex PCR; TCRdb's copy has only in-frame clones and leaves some out. The data show approximately 100,000 clones, with about 91% seen just once and about 0.78% held by the top ten. The sample was Tregs sorted from blood. This chain uses TRBV6-5 with TRBJ2-7, with 11 bases fitting TRBD2. This TCR derives from a human donor in good health. The CDR3, as DNA: TGTGCCAGCGGAACTAGCGGGAGTTACGAGCAGTACTTC. The encoded protein is CASGTSGSYEQYF.